This T cell receptor beta chain was retrieved from a study of blood T cell repertoires in COVID-19. Repertoires were generated with immunoSEQ multiplex PCR, while TCRdb's copy carries only in-frame clones and drops some. The sample yields about 70,000 clones, around 86% seen once. The V and J ends lost 3 bases and 8 bases, in that order; junction bases with no gene match: 11. The germline V gene encodes CDR1 SQVTM and CDR2 ANQGSEA. The length of the CDR3 is 14 residues. This receptor was taken from a man older than 75 with acute or convalescent COVID-19. The sample taken for sequencing was peripheral blood. The chain carries TRBV29-1 and TRBJ1-2; the match to TRBD1 covers 8 bases. The CDR3 region has the DNA TGCAGCGTTGATTCTGGGACAGGAAGACGCGGCTACACCTTC. Its protein product is CSVDSGTGRRGYTF.